The 21 T cell receptor beta chains presented below share a single source sample, sequenced in a study of shared clonotypes between healthy human individuals. Repertoires were generated with immunoSEQ multiplex PCR, while TCRdb's copy carries only in-frame clones and drops some. The table has hundreds of thousands of clones, 80% to 95% seen once. In the naive CD8 group, cells lacked CD45RO and were positively selected for CCR7, so terminally differentiated effector memory CD45RA+ cells were left out. The source material was naive CD8+ T cells sorted from blood. Receptor source: a man in his thirties or forties in good health.

This clone showed up just once. The chain has TRBV5-1 and TRBJ1-1; 8 bases align to TRBD1. The germline gives CDR1 SGHRS, CDR2 YFSETQ. V dropped 4 bases and J dropped 4; count of bases not matched to a gene: 0. The length of the CDR3 is 12 residues. The CDR3 DNA reads TGCGCCAGCAGCGGGACAGGCACTGAAGCTTTCTTT. Residues: CASSGTGTEAFF. The full variable domain, in which reference TRBV5-1 and TRBJ1-1 provide the parts outside the CDR3, is KAGVTQTPRYLIKTRGQQVTLSCSPISGHRSVSWYQQTPGQGLQFLFEYFSETQRNKGNFPGRFSGRQFSNSRSEMNVSTLELGDSALYLCASSGTGTEAFFGQGTRLTVV.

The chain employs TRBV6-5 and TRBJ2-5; 7 positions agree with TRBD2. Losses at the gene ends were 5 bases for V and 4 bases for J; bases not matched to a gene: 10. The CDR3 runs to 15 residues. From germline, CDR1 is MNHEY and CDR2 SVGAGI. The CDR3 loop is CASSQTSVRGETQYF. CDR3 DNA: TGTGCCAGCAGTCAAACTAGCGTAAGAGGAGAGACCCAGTACTTC.

The chain has TRBV30 and TRBJ2-7; 7 bases are shared with TRBD2. The CDR3 contains 13 residues. Germline-derived CDR1 and CDR2 are GTSNPN and SVGIG (reference sequence). The V and J ends lost 4 bases and 7 bases, in that order; junction bases with no gene match: 10. The CDR3 bases are TGTGCCTGGAACCGGGGGGATTTAGGGGAGCAGTACTTC. Amino acids: CAWNRGDLGEQYF.

This clone has just one count. V and J are TRBV6-1 and TRBJ2-3; D is ambiguous. Trimming left V 2 bases short and J 4 bases short, with 13 bases between. The CDR3 sequence is 15 residues long. CDR1 is MNHNS and CDR2 is SASEGT in the germline V gene. CDR3 residues: CASSERSRFPDTQYF. CDR3 coding DNA: TGTGCCAGCAGTGAACGGTCCAGGTTTCCAGATACGCAGTATTTT.

The rearrangement uses TRBV7-9 and TRBJ2-1, with D hard to call. Germline values: CDR1 SEHNR, CDR2 FQNEAQ (reference sequence). Trimming left V 3 bases short and J 9 bases short, with 9 bases between. CDR3 size: 12 residues. CDR3 nucleotides: TGTGCCAGCAGCTTCCGTTTGGTTGAGCAGTTCTTC. Protein sequence: CASSFRLVEQFF. Full variable domain (rest looked up from reference TRBV7-9 and TRBJ2-1): DTGVSQNPRHKITKRGQNVTFRCDPISEHNRLYWYRQTLGQGPEFLTYFQNEAQLEKSRLLSDRFSAERPKGSFSTLEIQRTEQGDSAMYLCASSFRLVEQFFGPGTRLTVL.

The gene calls are TRBV27 and TRBJ1-5; perhaps TRBD1 as D (6 bases). With 6 bases removed from V and 9 bases from J, the gap between germline ends came to 21 bases. The CDR3 consists of 15 residues. Looked up from germline, CDR1 is MNHEY and CDR2 is SMNVEV (reference sequence). CDR3 DNA sequence: TGTGCCAGCAGCCCAAGGGGGGGGGCCCGTCGGCCCCAGCATTTT. This encodes CASSPRGGARRPQHF.

The V and J genes are TRBV15 and TRBJ2-1; no clear D. The V gene's germline CDR1 is LNHNV and CDR2 YYDKDF (reference sequence). The CDR3 consists of 14 residues. Trimming shortened V by 1 base and J by 4 bases, and 8 bases separated the two germline ends. For the CDR3, the DNA is TGTGCCACCAGCAGAGCCGACGGGTACAATGAGCAGTTCTTC. Translating it yields CATSRADGYNEQFF.

This clone has just one count. This chain joins TRBV9 and TRBJ2-3; D assignment may be TRBD1 or TRBD2 (5 bases each). The CDR3 consists of 16 residues. The germline V gene encodes CDR1 SGDLS and CDR2 YYNGEE. Trimming shortened V by 3 bases and J by 5 bases, and 19 bases separated the two germline ends. This CDR3 reads CASSARGDATLDTQYF. The CDR3 DNA sequence: TGTGCCAGCAGCGCGAGAGGGGACGCGACCTTAGATACGCAGTATTTT.

On this clone itself: Other DNA sequences in the same sample also yield this CDR3. The chain is built from TRBV27 and TRBJ2-1; 13 nucleotides line up with TRBD2. Looked up from germline, CDR1 is MNHEY and CDR2 is SMNVEV (reference sequence). The CDR3 loop spans 15 amino acids. After removal of 6 bases from V and 5 bases from J, the junction contained 4 bases not matched to a gene. This chain's CDR3 is CASSLGLAGHNEQFF. DNA for the CDR3: TGTGCCAGCAGCCTGGGACTAGCGGGGCACAATGAGCAGTTCTTC.

V is TRBV9 and J is TRBJ2-2, with 8 bases fitting TRBD1. The CDR3 is 16 residues long. Trimming at V came to 4 bases and at J to 2 bases, leaving 7 bases not matched to a gene. Germline CDR1 reads SGDLS; CDR2 reads YYNGEE. CDR3: CASSTRTGRNTGELFF. DNA of the CDR3: TGTGCCAGCAGCACGAGGACAGGGAGAAACACCGGGGAGCTGTTTTTT.

The chain combines TRBV7-9 with TRBJ2-7; the match to TRBD2 covers 15 bases. V shed 7 bases and J 2 bases; nucleotides not matched to a gene: 9. CDR3 length: 17 amino acids. CDR1 is SEHNR, CDR2 FQNEAQ, per germline (reference sequence). This chain's CDR3 is CASIGLAGGRGAYEQYF. Written as DNA, the CDR3 is TGTGCCAGCATCGGACTAGCGGGAGGGCGGGGAGCCTACGAGCAGTACTTC.

The rearrangement uses TRBV28 and TRBJ2-2; no reliable D call. The CDR3 contains 11 residues. Germline CDR1 and CDR2: MDHEN and SYDVKM. Trimming left V 8 bases short and J 5 bases short, with 6 bases between. For the CDR3, the DNA is TGTGCCAGCGGAAGTACCGGGGAGCTGTTTTTT. This sequence encodes CASGSTGELFF. The full variable domain, rest sourced from reference TRBV28 and TRBJ2-2, is DVKVTQSSRYLVKRTGEKVFLECVQDMDHENMFWYRQDPGLGLRLIYFSYDVKMKEKGDIPEGYSVSREKKERFSLILESASTNQTSMYLCASGSTGELFFGEGSRLTVL.

The V call is TRBV7-9, the J call TRBJ2-7; D perhaps matches TRBD1 (6 bases). V was pared by 5 bases and J by 2 bases, with 16 bases between. CDR1 is SEHNR, CDR2 FQNEAQ, per germline (reference sequence). The CDR3 is made up of 15 amino acids. DNA of the CDR3: TGTGCCAGCAGCCCAAGGACAGACGAAACCTACGAGCAGTACTTC. Encoded protein: CASSPRTDETYEQYF.

The rearrangement uses TRBV6-5 and TRBJ2-1, with 9 nucleotides matching TRBD2. V shed 7 bases, J shed 10 bases, and the junction held 8 bases outside the gene matches. The CDR3 spans 13 residues. CDR1 and CDR2 (germline): MNHEY, SVGAGI. CDR3 in DNA: TGTGCCAGCACCCGGGGCCTAGCGGGAGAGCAGTTCTTC. Translating gives CASTRGLAGEQFF.

The rearrangement joins TRBV11-2 to TRBJ1-2; TRBD1 matches 7 bases. The CDR3 loop spans 15 amino acids. V shed 1 base and J 7 bases; nucleotides not matched to a gene: 9. From germline, CDR1 is SGHAT and CDR2 FQNNGV. CDR3 in DNA: TGTGCCAGCAGCTTAGGGCCCAGGGACAGCCCTGGCTACACCTTC. Translation: CASSLGPRDSPGYTF.

The chain links TRBV9 to TRBJ1-1; the match to TRBD1 covers 9 bases. Losses at the gene ends were 4 bases for V and 6 bases for J; bases not matched to a gene: 7. The CDR3 runs 14 residues. Per germline, CDR1 SGDLS and CDR2 YYNGEE. CDR3 nucleotides: TGTGCCAGCAGCACAAACACAGGGGGCTCTGAAGCTTTCTTT. This encodes CASSTNTGGSEAFF.

The rearrangement uses TRBV7-3 and TRBJ2-7; the D is unclear. Per the germline V gene, CDR1 is SGHTA and CDR2 is FQGTGA. The CDR3 sequence is 14 residues long. V lost 1 base, J lost 5 bases, and 12 bases lay in between. This chain's CDR3 is CASSLMAGNHEQYF. The CDR3 nucleotides read TGTGCCAGCAGCTTAATGGCTGGGAACCACGAGCAGTACTTC.

The chain is built from TRBV11-2 and TRBJ2-7, with TRBD2 as a possible D gene (6 bases). With 1 base removed from V and 0 bases from J, the gap between germline ends came to 10 bases. The CDR3 has 15 amino acids. From germline, CDR1 is SGHAT and CDR2 FQNNGV. Written as DNA, the CDR3 is TGTGCCAGCAGCTTAGGCCTAGCGATCTCCTACGAGCAGTACTTC. Its translation is CASSLGLAISYEQYF.

The table lists this clone with a count of one. The genes are TRBV29-1 and TRBJ2-3; 8 bases are a match to TRBD2. CDR1 is SQVTM and CDR2 is ANQGSEA in the germline V gene. The length of the CDR3 is 15 residues. Germline trimming cut 4 bases from V and 2 bases from J; bases unmatched to any gene: 8. The CDR3 coding sequence is TGCAGCGTTGCGGACTTTAGCGGGAACACAGATACGCAGTATTTT. Its translation is CSVADFSGNTDTQYF.

The CDR3 protein is CASRFGTTRDTQYF. DNA for the CDR3: TGTGCCAGCAGGTTCGGGACTACCAGAGATACGCAGTATTTT. The rearrangement uses TRBV27 and TRBJ2-3; TRBD2 aligns across 7 bases. The CDR3 has 14 residues. V lost 6 bases, J lost 5 bases, and 8 bases stayed unmatched. Germline values: CDR1 MNHEY, CDR2 SMNVEV (reference sequence).

This chain uses TRBV25-1 with TRBJ2-5, with D perhaps TRBD1 or TRBD2 (5 bases each). The length of the CDR3 is 14 residues. With 6 bases removed from V and 4 bases from J, the gap between germline ends came to 15 bases. Germline CDR1 and CDR2: MGHDK and SYGVNS. The CDR3, as DNA: TGTGCCAGCAGCAGTGGGGGAAGCGGAGAGACCCAGTACTTC. It translates to CASSSGGSGETQYF.